One sample yielded the 12 T cell receptor beta chains listed below, sequenced in a study of blood T cell repertoires in COVID-19. Here immunoSEQ multiplex PCR was the method, and the copy in TCRdb shows in-frame clones only, minus some. The table includes under 350,000 clones, around 89% detected once. The sequencing sample was made of peripheral blood. These receptors were taken from a man between 35 and 55 years old with acute or convalescent COVID-19.

This clone was counted once. V is TRBV5-6 and J is TRBJ2-1, with 9 bases aligning to TRBD1. Per germline, CDR1 SGHDT and CDR2 YYEEEE. V gave up 1 base and J gave up 7 bases; unmatched junction bases: 9. The CDR3 runs to 16 residues. The CDR3 DNA sequence: TGTGCCAGCAGCTTGCGTTTAGGGACAGGGCGAAATGAGCAGTTCTTC. Encoded protein: CASSLRLGTGRNEQFF.

V usage is TRBV24-1 and J usage is TRBJ2-1; 7 positions agree with TRBD2. Losses at the gene ends were 0 bases for V and 4 bases for J; bases not matched to a gene: 2. The CDR3 has 15 amino acids. CDR1 KGHDR and CDR2 SFDVKD come from the germline V gene. The CDR3 bases are TGTGCCACCAGTGATTTGGCTAGCGGATACAATGAGCAGTTCTTC. As protein: CATSDLASGYNEQFF.

The CDR3, as DNA: TGTGCCAGCAGCCTGCGGGGCTACGAGCAGTACTTC. As protein: CASSLRGYEQYF. This chain connects TRBV5-4 to TRBJ2-7, with D maybe TRBD2 (6 bases). The germline V and J ends were trimmed by 4 bases and 3 bases, with 8 bases remaining between them. The CDR3 is made up of 12 amino acids. Germline lookup yields CDR1 SGHNT and CDR2 YYREEE (reference sequence).

This clone was picked up one time. The CDR3: CASRGGVVSYNEQFF. CDR3 DNA: TGTGCCAGCAGAGGCGGTGTGGTCTCCTACAATGAGCAGTTCTTC. The V gene is TRBV2, the J gene TRBJ2-1; D is ambiguous. V was trimmed by 6 bases and J by 0 bases, leaving 12 bases between them. The length of the CDR3 is 15 residues. CDR1 and CDR2 from the germline V gene are SNHLY and FYNNEI.

This clone occurred once. This chain's CDR3 is CASSLASVHEQYF. The CDR3 DNA reads as TGTGCCAGCAGCTTAGCGTCGGTTCACGAGCAGTACTTC. The chain recombines TRBV7-9 with TRBJ2-7, with D unclear. Germline values: CDR1 SEHNR, CDR2 FQNEAQ (reference sequence). V was pared by 0 bases and J by 5 bases, with 8 bases between. The CDR3 is 13 amino acids.

The chain employs TRBV6-6 and TRBJ1-3; D gene uncertain. The CDR3 is 14 residues long. V lost 8 bases to trimming and J lost 0 bases, with 11 bases between them. Germline V gene data show CDR1 as MNHNY and CDR2 as SVGAGI (reference sequence). The CDR3 sequence: CASGGPSSGNTIYF. The CDR3 nucleotides are TGTGCCAGCGGAGGGCCGAGCTCTGGAAACACCATATATTTT.

The CDR3, as DNA: TGTGCCAGCAGCGTAGGAAGGACAGGGCTCACAGATACGCAGTATTTT. It translates to CASSVGRTGLTDTQYF. This sequence joins TRBV9 and TRBJ2-3, with 8 bases aligning to TRBD1. The CDR3 totals 16 residues. Germline CDR1 reads SGDLS; CDR2 reads YYNGEE. V lost 0 bases to trimming and J lost 2 bases; unmatched junction nucleotides: 5.

The rearrangement joins TRBV2 to TRBJ2-3, with D maybe TRBD1 (5 bases). Trimming took off 7 bases at V and 3 bases at J, with 11 bases between the two ends. Germline CDR1 SNHLY, CDR2 FYNNEI. The CDR3 sequence is 13 residues long. CDR3 sequence reads: CASTRVWTDTQYF. The CDR3 DNA sequence: TGTGCCAGCACCAGGGTCTGGACAGATACGCAGTATTTT.

The chain uses TRBV29-1 and TRBJ1-2; D is possibly TRBD1 (6 bases). Trimming cost V 5 bases and J 6 bases, with 22 bases left between them. CDR3 length: 15 amino acids. Germline loops: CDR1 SQVTM, CDR2 ANQGSEA. The CDR3 loop reads CSVLRWGPERDGYTF. The CDR3 coding sequence is TGCAGCGTTCTTCGTTGGGGGCCAGAACGGGATGGCTACACCTTC.

The chain couples TRBV29-1 to TRBJ2-1; D might be TRBD2 (6 bases). This CDR3 has 14 amino acids. With 6 bases removed from V and 6 bases from J, the gap between germline ends came to 18 bases. Germline CDR1 SQVTM, CDR2 ANQGSEA. CDR3: CSVKGHPGGNEQFF. Written as DNA, the CDR3 is TGCAGCGTCAAAGGCCACCCCGGGGGCAATGAGCAGTTCTTC.

The V call is TRBV14, the J call TRBJ2-7, with a tentative D call TRBD1 (6 bases). Germline lookup yields CDR1 SGHDN and CDR2 FVKESK. The CDR3 is made up of 12 amino acids. With 2 bases removed from V and 10 bases from J, the gap between germline ends came to 12 bases. In DNA form, the CDR3 reads TGTGCCAGCAGCCAAACGGACAGCTTCCAGTACTTC. This sequence encodes CASSQTDSFQYF.

To note about this clone: Different DNA sequences within this sample yield the same CDR3. The genes are TRBV27 and TRBJ1-5; 7 bases are shared with TRBD1. CDR1 and CDR2 (germline): MNHEY, SMNVEV (reference sequence). This CDR3 region has 13 residues. Unmatched junction bases numbered 8, after V lost 11 bases and J lost 4 bases. CDR3: CASRDSRNQPQHF. CDR3 nucleotide sequence: TGTGCCTCCCGGGACAGCCGTAATCAGCCCCAGCATTTT.